This T cell receptor (beta chain) was documented in a study of T cells after yellow fever vaccination. Findings and limits, study-wide: Any FACS-sorted repertoire could hold abundant clonotypes that contaminate it from the bulk population. When the response was secondary, it was weaker but reached its peak faster, day 5 versus 15. A minor fraction of clonotypes spanned both CD4 and CD8 compartments.

In this sample, this clonotype turned up many times. Its antigen is still unknown. The germline gives CDR1 SGHRS, CDR2 YFSETQ. Trimming left V 0 bases short and J 4 bases short, with 14 bases between. This CDR3 contains 16 residues. Template switching by 5'RACE produced TCR cDNA, adding a universal primer site and UMIs. TCRdb called the 5' RACE reads again in MiXCR, with one record for every CDR3 protein. The sample has 150,000 or so distinct CDR3 sequences, less than 8.5% seen once. Sequencing used CD4+ T cells sorted from PBMCs, obtained 10 days after the yellow fever booster vaccination. The chain uses TRBV5-1 and TRBJ2-1; D is unclear. The TCR was taken from a man between 25 and 39 years old who received the YFV17D yellow fever vaccine. CDR3 protein: CASSLAAVVGYNEQFF. The CDR3 region has the DNA TGCGCCAGCAGCTTGGCCGCGGTCGTGGGTTACAATGAGCAGTTCTTC.